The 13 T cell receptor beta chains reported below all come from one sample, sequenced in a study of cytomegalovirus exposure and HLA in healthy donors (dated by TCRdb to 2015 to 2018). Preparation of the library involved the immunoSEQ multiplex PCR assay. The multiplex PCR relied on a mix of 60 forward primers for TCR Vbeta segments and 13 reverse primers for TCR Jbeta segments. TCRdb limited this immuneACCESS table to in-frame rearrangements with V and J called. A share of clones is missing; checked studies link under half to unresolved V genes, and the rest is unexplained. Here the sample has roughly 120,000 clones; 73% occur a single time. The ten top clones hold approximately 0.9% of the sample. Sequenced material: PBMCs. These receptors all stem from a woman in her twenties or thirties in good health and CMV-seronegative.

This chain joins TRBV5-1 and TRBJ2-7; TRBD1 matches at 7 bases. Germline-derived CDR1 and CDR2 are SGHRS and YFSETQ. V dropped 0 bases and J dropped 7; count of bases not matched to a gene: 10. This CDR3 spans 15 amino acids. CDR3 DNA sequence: TGCGCCAGCAGCTTGGTTGGGACAGCTTCCGTGGAGCAGTACTTC. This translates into CASSLVGTASVEQYF.

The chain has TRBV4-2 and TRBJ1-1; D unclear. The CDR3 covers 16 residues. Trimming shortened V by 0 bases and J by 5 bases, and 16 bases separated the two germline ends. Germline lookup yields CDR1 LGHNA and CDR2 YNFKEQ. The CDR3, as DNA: TGTGCCAGCAGCCAAGAAAGGGCCGGGGATTGGACTGAAGCTTTCTTT. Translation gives CASSQERAGDWTEAFF.

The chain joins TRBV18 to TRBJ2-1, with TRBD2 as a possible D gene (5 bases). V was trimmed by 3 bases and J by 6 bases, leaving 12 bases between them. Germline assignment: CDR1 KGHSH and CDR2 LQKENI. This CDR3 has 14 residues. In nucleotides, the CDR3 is TGTGCCAGCTCACCCGACTATTTTGGCAATGAGCAGTTCTTC. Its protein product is CASSPDYFGNEQFF.

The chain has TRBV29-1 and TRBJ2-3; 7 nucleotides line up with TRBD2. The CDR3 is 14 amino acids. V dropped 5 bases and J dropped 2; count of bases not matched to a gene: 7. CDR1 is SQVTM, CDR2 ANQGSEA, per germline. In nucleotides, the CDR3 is TGCAGCGTTTCTCAGCGGGATTTCACAGATACGCAGTATTTT. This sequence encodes CSVSQRDFTDTQYF.

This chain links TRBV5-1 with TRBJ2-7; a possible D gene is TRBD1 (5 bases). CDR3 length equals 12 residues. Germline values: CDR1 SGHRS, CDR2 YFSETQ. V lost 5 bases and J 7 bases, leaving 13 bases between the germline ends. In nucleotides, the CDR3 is TGCGCCAGCAGTTCCACTCCAGGGGAGCAGTACTTC. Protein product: CASSSTPGEQYF.

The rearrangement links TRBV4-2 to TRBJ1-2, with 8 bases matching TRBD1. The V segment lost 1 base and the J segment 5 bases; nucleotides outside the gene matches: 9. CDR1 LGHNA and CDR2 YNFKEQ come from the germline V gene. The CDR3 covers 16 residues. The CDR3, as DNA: TGTGCCAGCAGCCAAGGGGAGGACAGGGTTGGGTATGGCTACACCTTC. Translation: CASSQGEDRVGYGYTF.

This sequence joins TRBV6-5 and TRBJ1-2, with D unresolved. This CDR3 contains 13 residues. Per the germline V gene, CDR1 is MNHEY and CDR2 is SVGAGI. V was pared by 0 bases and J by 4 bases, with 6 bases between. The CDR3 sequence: CASSYSPRYGYTF. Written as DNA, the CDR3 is TGTGCCAGCAGTTACTCGCCGCGCTATGGCTACACCTTC.

CDR3 protein: CASSVTGALRDEQFF. The CDR3 nucleotides are TGTGCCAGTAGTGTGACAGGGGCACTTAGGGATGAGCAGTTCTTC. V is TRBV19 and J is TRBJ2-1, with 8 positions matching TRBD1. V was pared by 5 bases and J by 8 bases, with 11 bases of the junction left unmatched. This CDR3 is built from 15 residues. CDR1 and CDR2 (germline): LNHDA, SQIVND (reference sequence).

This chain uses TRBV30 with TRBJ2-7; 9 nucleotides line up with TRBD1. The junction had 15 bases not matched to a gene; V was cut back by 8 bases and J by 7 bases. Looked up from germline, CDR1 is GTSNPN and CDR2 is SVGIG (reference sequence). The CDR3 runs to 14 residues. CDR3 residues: CATIFGTGPQEQYF. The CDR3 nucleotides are TGTGCCACCATTTTCGGGACAGGGCCTCAGGAGCAGTACTTC. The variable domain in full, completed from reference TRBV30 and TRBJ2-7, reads SQTIHQWPATLVQPVGSPLSLECTVEGTSNPNLYWYRQAAGRGLQLLFYSVGIGQISSEVPQNLSASRPQDRQFILSSKKLLLSDSGFYLCATIFGTGPQEQYFGPGTRLTVT.

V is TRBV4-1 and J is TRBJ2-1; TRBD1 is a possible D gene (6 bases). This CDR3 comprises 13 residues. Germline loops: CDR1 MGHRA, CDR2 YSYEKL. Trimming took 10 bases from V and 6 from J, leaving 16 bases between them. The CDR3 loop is CATNQGIGNEQFF. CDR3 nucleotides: TGCGCCACGAACCAGGGGATTGGCAATGAGCAGTTCTTC.

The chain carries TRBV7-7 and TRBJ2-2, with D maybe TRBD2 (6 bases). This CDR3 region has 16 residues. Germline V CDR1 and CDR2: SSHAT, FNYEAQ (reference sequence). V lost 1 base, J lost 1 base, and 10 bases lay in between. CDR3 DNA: TGTGCCAGCAGCTTAGGGTGGGGGGTGAACACCGGGGAGCTGTTTTTT. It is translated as CASSLGWGVNTGELFF.

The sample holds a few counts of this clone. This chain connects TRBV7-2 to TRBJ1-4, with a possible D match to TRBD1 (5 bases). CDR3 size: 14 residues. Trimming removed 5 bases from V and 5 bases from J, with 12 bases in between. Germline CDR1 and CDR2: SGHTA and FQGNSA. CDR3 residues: CASSPGTSNEKLFF. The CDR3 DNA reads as TGTGCCAGCAGCCCGGGGACTAGCAATGAAAAACTGTTTTTT.

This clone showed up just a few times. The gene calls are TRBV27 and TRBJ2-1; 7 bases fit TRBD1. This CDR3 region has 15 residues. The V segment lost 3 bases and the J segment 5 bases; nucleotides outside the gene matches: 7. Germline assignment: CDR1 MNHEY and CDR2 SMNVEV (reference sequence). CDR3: CASSFGTAVNNEQFF. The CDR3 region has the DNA TGTGCCAGCAGTTTCGGGACAGCGGTCAACAATGAGCAGTTCTTC.